A single T cell receptor beta chain is shown here with its context. In the original processing: Estimated nucleated cell counts came from reference gene primer amplification. Using immunoSEQ multiplex PCR, the repertoire was profiled, and TCRdb retains in-frame clones only, with some absent. V, J and clone size were drawn from that table, and D and trimming were deduced from the DNA. The sample shows about 69,000 clones, 79% of them seen only once. This record belongs to a study of blood T cell repertoires in COVID-19. Across the whole study: Acute and convalescent COVID-19 samples came from the United States, Italy and Spain. T cells, B-cell-depleted T cells, or PBMCs supplied cDNA or gDNA.

The clonotype comes from a man aged 55 to 70 with acute or convalescent COVID-19. The sequenced material came from peripheral blood.

CDR3 bases: TGTGCCAGCAGCCCGGGACAGGGGTCGTATCAAGAGACCCAGTACTTC. It translates to CASSPGQGSYQETQYF. J is TRBJ2-5 and V is TRBV7-9; TRBD1 agrees at 10 bases. The CDR3 length is 16 residues. Germline CDR1 and CDR2: SEHNR and FQNEAQ (reference sequence). After removal of 5 bases from V and 2 bases from J, the junction contained 8 bases not matched to a gene.